The 2 T cell receptor beta chains listed next were all sequenced from one sample in a study of vaccination and CD4 T cells after COVID-19. Sequencing of cultured CD4+ T cell DNA used the Oncomine TCR Beta short-read assay. TCRdb independently ran MiXCR on the PCR reads; one entry per CDR3 protein. The profile shows some 18,000 distinct CDR3 sequences, under 30% of them singletons. Sample treatment: approximately nine-day PBMC culture with coronavirus spike peptide pools or control peptides (ViraFEST assay). No antigens are known for them. Sequenced input: cultured CD4+ T cells from blood. These TCRs come from a human donor with COVID-19.

This clonotype was observed a handful of times. The genes are TRBV7-8 and TRBJ1-5; 7 bases map to TRBD1. The CDR3 is 16 residues long. Germline lookup yields CDR1 SGHVS and CDR2 FQNEAQ. With 3 bases clipped from V and 7 bases from J, the junction kept 12 bases outside the gene matches. The CDR3 loop reads CASSFAKGRGSQPQHF. CDR3 in DNA: TGTGCCAGCAGCTTCGCGAAGGGCAGGGGGTCGCAGCCCCAGCATTTT.

The rearrangement joins TRBV11-3 to TRBJ2-5; D ambiguous. Germline V lookup: CDR1 SGHNT, CDR2 YENEEA. This CDR3 spans 12 amino acids. V was shortened by 3 bases and J by 7 bases, with 9 bases between the two germline ends. The chain's CDR3 is CASSFDIRTQYF. In DNA, the CDR3 is TGTGCCAGCAGCTTCGATATTAGGACCCAGTACTTC.